This TCR beta chain was found in a study of blood T cell repertoires in COVID-19. Study in general: Researchers got acute and convalescent COVID-19 samples from the United States, Italy and Spain. The analysed material was cDNA or gDNA that came from T cells, B-cell-depleted T cells, or PBMCs.

The CDR3 is made up of 13 amino acids. V lost 9 bases and J lost 4; bases outside the gene matches: 5. Germline assignment: CDR1 KGHDR and CDR2 SFDVKD. Methods used by the authors: Counts of nucleated cells, estimated from reference gene primer amplification, were obtained. The assay was immunoSEQ multiplex PCR, and TCRdb's table has in-frame clones only and misses some. V, J and clone size were drawn from that table, and D and trimming were deduced from the DNA. This sample yields more than 65,000 clones, of which 79% are seen a single time; roughly 50% belongs to the top ten. Sample: peripheral blood. The chain is built from TRBV24-1 and TRBJ2-5, with 9 bases fitting TRBD1. This receptor was taken from a human donor in a cohort sampled during active COVID-19. CDR3 sequence reads: CATSGTGSETQYF. The CDR3 region has the DNA TGTGCCACCTCCGGGACAGGGTCAGAGACCCAGTACTTC.